This passage covers 2 T cell receptor beta chains from one sample sequenced in a study of T cells in Graves' hyperthyroidism and ophthalmopathy. The source material, RNA transcripts, was used to amplify TCR beta CDR3 regions. The study used the HTBI primer set for a first-round RT-PCR of the TCR CDR3. TCRdb ran MiXCR on the multiplex PCR reads and lists one entry per CDR3 protein. The sample shows under 250,000 distinct CDR3 sequences, approximately 17% of them seen only once. The source material was blood. The receptors originated from a man aged 45 to 65 with Graves' hyperthyroidism.

Many counts were recorded for this clonotype. Here the CDR3 DNA reads TGCAGTGCTAGTTCAAGACAGGGTGCCGAAAAACTGTTTTTT. Translated: CSASSRQGAEKLFF. The chain couples TRBV20-1 to TRBJ1-4, with 7 bases aligning to TRBD1. This CDR3 region has 14 residues. The trim removed 3 bases at V and 8 bases at J, leaving 9 bases unmatched. Germline V gives CDR1 DFQATT, CDR2 SNEGSKA (reference sequence).

This clonotype was recorded many times. This chain joins TRBV11-3 and TRBJ2-3, with D unresolved. V lost 0 bases, J lost 2 bases, and 6 bases lay in between. The CDR3 totals 14 residues. Germline lookup yields CDR1 SGHNT and CDR2 YENEEA. The CDR3 reads CASSLDLSTDTQYF. CDR3 DNA: TGTGCCAGCAGCTTAGATTTATCCACAGATACGCAGTATTTT.